The clone carrying this T cell receptor beta chain was seen at least ten times. Breast cancer patients provided tissue from their axillary draining lymph nodes. The CDR3 is 15 amino acids. The germline gives CDR1 MNHEY, CDR2 SVGAGI. Trimming cost V 5 bases and J 2 bases, with 13 bases left between them. TCRdb processed the multiplex PCR reads anew with MiXCR; each CDR3 protein has one entry. The sample has fewer than 150,000 distinct CDR3 sequences, over 20% seen once. The data belong to a study of breast tumors, draining lymph nodes, adjacent tissues. The chain joins TRBV6-5 to TRBJ2-1, with D maybe TRBD2 (7 bases). Sequencing was done on a sample of axillary lymph node tissue. The source is a female donor with breast cancer. Some clones in this sample may be carry-over from other donors' samples. DNA for the CDR3: TGTGCCAGCAGTCTACAGGGAGGGCCCTACAATGAGCAGTTCTTC. Its protein product is CASSLQGGPYNEQFF.